This T cell receptor (beta chain) appears in the sequencing data of a study of CD8 T cells in Susac syndrome. Germline V gene sequence: CDR1 SGHTA, CDR2 FQGNSA. J lost 1 base, V lost 5 bases, and 2 bases had no gene match. The CDR3 extends over 15 amino acids. After extraction with the RNeasy kit, about 0.45 to 1 ug of the RNA was reverse transcribed using random hexamers. Amplification of TCR beta CDR3 by immunoSEQ multiplex PCR spanned 54 Vbeta and 13 Jbeta. TCRdb recomputed calls from the immunoSEQ multiplex PCR reads with MiXCR, one row per CDR3 protein. The sample lists 150,000 to 200,000 distinct CDR3 sequences; 80% to 95% were seen once.

The chain employs TRBV7-2 and TRBJ2-4; 10 nucleotides match TRBD2. The receptor comes from a human donor in good health. Sequencing was carried out using CD4+ T cells from PBMCs. The CDR3 reads CASSTTSGAKNIQYF. The CDR3, as DNA: TGTGCCAGCAGCACGACTAGCGGGGCCAAAAACATTCAGTACTTC.